This TCR beta chain was observed in a study of cytomegalovirus exposure and HLA in healthy donors. Study conclusions and caveats: Cytomegalovirus-associated status was assigned to 150 to 200 TCR beta chains. A later examination showed that TCR association rates differed by HLA locus, with DRB1 most and HLA-C fewest. In a later analysis, parvovirus B19, influenza, CMV and Epstein-Barr virus appeared linked to several top co-occurrence clusters.

Germline trimming cut 6 bases from V and 1 base from J; bases unmatched to any gene: 5. The length of the CDR3 is 15 residues. Germline CDR1 is MGHRA and CDR2 is YSYEKL. Worth noting for this clone: The antigen is undetermined.

With 60 Vbeta and 13 Jbeta primers, the PCR was carried out. The protocol was immunoSEQ multiplex PCR, while the TCRdb copy is restricted to in-frame clones and leaves out a portion. Among around 130,000 clones listed, roughly 82% were seen once. Input material: PBMCs. The genes are TRBV4-1 and TRBJ1-4; 7 bases line up with TRBD1. This receptor was identified in a woman younger than 30 in good health and CMV-seronegative. The CDR3 region has the DNA TGCGCCAGCAGGCGGCAGGGGGGAACTAATGAAAAACTGTTTTTT. Its translation is CASRRQGGTNEKLFF.